This entry lists 6 T cell receptor beta chains sequenced from one sample in a study of T cell repertoires in cytomegalovirus infection. Each CDR3 protein gets one entry after TCRdb re-called the reads with MiXCR. This sample yields 350,000 to 550,000 distinct CDR3 sequences, of which about a third are seen a single time; roughly 15% belongs to the top ten. The sample comprised PBMCs. Receptors were obtained from a human donor in good health (CMV status not recorded). Some clones in this sample may be carry-over from other donors' samples.

The chain joins TRBV11-3 to TRBJ2-1; 14 nucleotides line up with TRBD2. CDR1 is SGHNT, CDR2 YENEEA, per germline. CDR3 size: 17 residues. V dropped 5 bases and J dropped 5; count of bases not matched to a gene: 8. The chain's CDR3 is CASSPRLAGGRNNEQFF. The CDR3 bases are TGTGCCAGCAGCCCGAGACTAGCGGGGGGGCGAAACAATGAGCAGTTCTTC.

This clonotype appeared many times. The chain links TRBV12-3 or TRBV12-4 to TRBJ1-1; 10 bases agree with TRBD1. The CDR3 totals 14 residues. The junction had 4 bases not matched to a gene; V was cut back by 4 bases and J by 5 bases. CDR3 sequence (DNA): TGTGCCAGCAGTTGGGGACAGGGGTGGACTGAAGCTTTCTTT. It specifies CASSWGQGWTEAFF.

This clonotype showed up just a few times. This rearrangement joins TRBV15 to TRBJ2-3, with 8 bases identical to TRBD1. The CDR3 is 14 residues long. J lost 2 bases, V lost 8 bases, and 6 bases had no gene match. Per the germline V gene, CDR1 is LNHNV and CDR2 is YYDKDF (reference sequence). CDR3 loop: CATATGDNTDTQYF. The CDR3 coding sequence is TGTGCCACCGCGACAGGGGATAACACAGATACGCAGTATTTT.

Note on this clonotype: A much larger clone sits a single nucleotide away, making a read error possible. As the CDR3 is not closed by the conserved phenylalanine or tryptophan, this likely results from a read error. This chain links TRBV27 with TRBJ2-7; no clear D gene. Germline lookup yields CDR1 MNHEY and CDR2 SMNVEV (reference sequence). V was cut by 3 bases and J by 4 bases, with 10 bases left in between. This CDR3 is built from 13 residues. The CDR3 DNA reads TGTGCCAGCAGTTTTGGGGTCGGATACGAGCAGTACTTA. Translating gives CASSFGVGYEQYL.

Turning to this clonotype: Possible read error: a much larger clone is one base away. Here the CDR3 omits its conserved ending phenylalanine or tryptophan, so a read error is the likely source. The CDR3 nucleotides are TGTGCCAGCAGCTTAAGGCAGGAGCAGTTCTTA. Translating it yields CASSLRQEQFL. The chain couples TRBV7-2 to TRBJ2-1, with D unresolved. This CDR3 is built from 11 residues. Deletions cut 2 bases from V and 10 bases from J, with 6 bases between. Germline V gives CDR1 SGHTA, CDR2 FQGNSA.

About this clonotype: Since a much larger clone is just one base distant, this may be a read error. V gene TRBV28 combines with J gene TRBJ2-7; 8 nucleotides line up with TRBD1. V lost 6 bases and J lost 2; bases outside the gene matches: 3. The CDR3 is 13 residues long. The germline CDR1 and CDR2 sequences are MDHEN and SYDVKM. The CDR3 bases are TGTGCCAGCAGGGACAGGGTCCCCTACGAGCAGTACTTC. Translated: CASRDRVPYEQYF.